This T cell receptor (beta chain) stems from a study of lymphopenia after photon versus proton radiotherapy. The study's findings and limits: Survival link was tested only in deceased patients; proton benefit remains a possibility. In patients who died, overall survival fell as post-nadir TCR diversity dropped more. Relative stability marked proton patients; photon patients lost diversity and naive cells. After the lymphocyte nadir, photon-treated repertoires showed oligoclonal expansion, especially of CD8+ Temra cells.

TCRdb's copy holds only in-frame clones and misses some; the assay was immunoSEQ multiplex PCR. Of 50,000 to 65,000 clones listed, about 85% are singletons. Comments on this clone: What it binds is unknown.

This CDR3 has 15 residues. V lost 0 bases and J 4 bases, leaving 13 bases between the germline ends. Germline loops: CDR1 SGHNT, CDR2 YYREEE (reference sequence). Sequenced here: peripheral blood, sampled from a patient treated with proton-based radiotherapy. The chain has TRBV5-4 and TRBJ1-1; maybe TRBD1 (5 bases). The receptor's source is an elderly man with esophageal cancer. The CDR3 reads CASSLGGETGTEAFF. The CDR3 DNA reads as TGTGCCAGCAGCTTGGGGGGGGAAACGGGCACTGAAGCTTTCTTT.